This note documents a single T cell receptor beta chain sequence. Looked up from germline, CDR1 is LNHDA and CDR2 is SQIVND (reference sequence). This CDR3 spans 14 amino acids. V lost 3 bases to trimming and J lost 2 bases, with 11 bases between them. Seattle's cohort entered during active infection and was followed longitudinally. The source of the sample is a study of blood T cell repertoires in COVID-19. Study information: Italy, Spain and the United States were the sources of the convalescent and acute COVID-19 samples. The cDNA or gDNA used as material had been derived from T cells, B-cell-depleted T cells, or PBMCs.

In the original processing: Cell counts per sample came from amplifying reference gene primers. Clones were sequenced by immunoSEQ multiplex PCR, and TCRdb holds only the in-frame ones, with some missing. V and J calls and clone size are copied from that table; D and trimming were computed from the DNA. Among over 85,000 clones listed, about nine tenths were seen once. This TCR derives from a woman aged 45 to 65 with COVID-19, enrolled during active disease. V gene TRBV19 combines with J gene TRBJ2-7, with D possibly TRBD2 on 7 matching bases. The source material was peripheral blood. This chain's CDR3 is CASSIGGGAYEQYF. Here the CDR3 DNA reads TGTGCCAGTAGTATCGGAGGGGGGGCCTACGAGCAGTACTTC.